The text below deals with one T cell receptor beta chain. Its target is not known. These data come from a study of T-cell memory formation after mild COVID-19. Study as a whole: Most TCR clusters belonged to a single donor. Points from the study as a whole: Clones shrinking from day 15 to 85 showed even CD4/CD8 mixes; later expanders tilted CD4+.

With constant-segment primers, 5'RACE yielded cDNA libraries of TCR alpha and TCR beta that carried sample barcodes and UMIs. From the 5' RACE reads, TCRdb called clonotypes with MiXCR, one entry per CDR3 protein. The table lists a few hundred thousand distinct CDR3 sequences, 15% to 20% of them singletons. The germline V gene encodes CDR1 DFQATT and CDR2 SNEGSKA (reference sequence). The CDR3 covers 13 residues. V dropped 5 bases and J dropped 8 bases, with 16 bases sitting between them. The source material was PBMCs or a T cell subset sorted from them (not recorded which). The chain recombines TRBV20-1 with TRBJ2-1; maybe TRBD1 (5 bases). This clonotype was sampled from a young man who had mild COVID-19 (a few samples of this study predate the infection). Cell type and time point are not known. CDR3 bases: TGCAGTGCTTCGACAGCACCCGTGGATGAGCAGTTCTTC. Amino acid sequence: CSASTAPVDEQFF.